The rows below give T cell receptor beta chains drawn from one sample of a study of cytomegalovirus exposure and HLA in healthy donors. Method: immunoSEQ multiplex PCR; TCRdb's copy keeps in-frame clones and lacks some. The sample table includes some 130,000 clones. The sample consisted of PBMCs. These receptors were obtained from a woman aged 40 to 50 in good health and CMV-seronegative. The CDR3 runs from the conserved cysteine through the conserved F or W. A D gene is named only where the DNA matches it firmly.

j_call	d_call	v_call	cdr3_aa	cdr3_nt
TRBJ2-5	.	TRBV7-3	CASSLYPGLGETQYF	TGTGCCAGCAGCTTATACCCCGGCCTCGGGGAGACCCAGTACTTC
TRBJ1-3	TRBD1	TRBV18	CASSPRTTGTGNTIYF	TGTGCCAGCTCACCGAGGACGACAGGGACTGGAAACACCATATATTTT
TRBJ1-5	TRBD1	TRBV7-2	CASSATGGFQPQHF	TGTGCCAGCAGCGCTACAGGGGGCTTTCAGCCCCAGCATTTT
TRBJ1-1	TRBD1	TRBV5-1	CASSNPGTGGTEAFF	TGCGCCAGCAGCAACCCCGGGACAGGGGGAACTGAAGCTTTCTTT
TRBJ1-1	TRBD1	TRBV11-2	CASSLDMTGGNTEAFF	TGTGCCAGCAGCTTGGACATGACAGGGGGGAACACTGAAGCTTTCTTT
TRBJ2-1	.	TRBV11-2	CASSLLRHEQFF	TGTGCCAGCAGCTTGTTGAGGCATGAGCAGTTCTTC
TRBJ1-2	.	TRBV28	CASLDSTNYGYTF	TGTGCCAGCTTGGACAGCACTAACTATGGCTACACCTTC
TRBJ1-2	.	TRBV5-1	CASSLDEPGGYTF	TGCGCCAGCAGCTTGGACGAGCCGGGGGGCTACACCTTC
TRBJ2-5	.	TRBV7-8	CASSPGRGRRETQYF	TGTGCCAGCAGCCCAGGGCGGGGTCGGAGAGAGACCCAGTACTTC
TRBJ2-1	TRBD1	TRBV11-3	CASSPRTGDSYNEQFF	TGTGCCAGCAGCCCAAGGACAGGGGATTCCTACAATGAGCAGTTCTTC
TRBJ1-2	.	TRBV6-4	CASSKQGNYGYTF	TGTGCCAGCAGCAAACAGGGCAACTATGGCTACACCTTC
TRBJ1-5	TRBD1	TRBV28	CASSQGQVNQPQHF	TGTGCCAGCAGTCAGGGACAGGTGAATCAGCCCCAGCATTTT
TRBJ2-7	TRBD1	TRBV19	CASSRGQAFSYEQYF	TGTGCCAGTAGTAGGGGACAGGCCTTCTCCTACGAGCAGTACTTC
TRBJ2-3	TRBD2	TRBV6-1	CASSEPRTSGGRDTQYF	TGTGCCAGCAGTGAACCGCGGACTAGCGGGGGACGAGATACGCAGTATTTT
TRBJ1-2	.	TRBV5-1	CASSLAISGSSDGYTF	TGCGCCAGCAGCTTGGCCATCTCGGGGAGTAGTGATGGCTACACCTTC
TRBJ2-6	.	TRBV19	CASKAQFSGASVLTF	TGTGCCAGTAAGGCTCAGTTCTCTGGGGCCAGCGTCCTGACTTTC